The 18 T cell receptor beta chains below come from one sample, sequenced in a study of blood T cell repertoires in COVID-19. Sequencing used immunoSEQ multiplex PCR; TCRdb keeps in-frame clones, though not all of them. The sample records some 390,000 clones, around nine tenths being singletons. The sample was peripheral blood. The receptors here all came from a human donor in a cohort sampled during active COVID-19.

This clone was detected only once. The chain has TRBV7-8 and TRBJ2-1, with TRBD2 matching 12 bases. The trim removed 4 bases at V and 4 bases at J, leaving 8 bases unmatched. This CDR3 is built from 17 residues. CDR1 SGHVS and CDR2 FQNEAQ come from the germline V gene. The CDR3 here is CASSSYPGLAGYNEQFF. The CDR3 DNA reads TGTGCCAGCAGCTCGTATCCGGGACTAGCGGGTTACAATGAGCAGTTCTTC.

V gene TRBV4-2 combines with J gene TRBJ2-2; 14 nucleotides agree with TRBD2. Trimming removed 0 bases from V and 4 bases from J; junction bases left unmatched: 1. This CDR3 has 17 residues. Looked up from germline, CDR1 is LGHNA and CDR2 is YNFKEQ. The CDR3 DNA reads TGTGCCAGCAGCCAAGATGGGACTAGCGGGAGCACCGGGGAGCTGTTTTTT. Amino acid sequence: CASSQDGTSGSTGELFF.

This clone came up once. The chain couples TRBV10-2 to TRBJ2-5; possibly TRBD1 for D (6 bases). This CDR3 contains 15 residues. Germline values: CDR1 WSHSY, CDR2 SAAADI. The ends were cut back, 3 bases at V and 1 base at J, with 12 bases in the middle. CDR3 sequence (DNA): TGCGCCAGCAGTGAAGGACAGATTATCCAAGAGACCCAGTACTTC. This sequence encodes CASSEGQIIQETQYF.

V and J are TRBV5-5 and TRBJ2-7, with D uncertain. Germline CDR1 is SGHKS and CDR2 is YYEKEE (reference sequence). This CDR3 is built from 12 residues. Trimming took 3 bases from V and 3 from J, leaving 7 bases between them. The CDR3 coding sequence is TGTGCCAGCAGCTACAACGACTACGAGCAGTACTTC. Its translation: CASSYNDYEQYF.

The rearrangement links TRBV5-1 to TRBJ1-1; possible D gene TRBD1, 5 bases. CDR3 length equals 11 residues. The ends were cut back, 7 bases at V and 4 bases at J, with 8 bases in the middle. CDR1 is SGHRS, CDR2 YFSETQ, per germline. CDR3 sequence reads: CASARGTEAFF. The CDR3 region has the DNA TGCGCCAGCGCTAGGGGCACTGAAGCTTTCTTT.

Comment on this clone: At one of its ends the junction is not consistent with the germline gene, which may arise from a read error. The chain combines TRBV7-3 with TRBJ2-2; a weak D match, TRBD1 (5 bases). The CDR3 is 17 amino acids. In germline, CDR1 is SGHTA, CDR2 FQGTGA. CDR3 nucleotides: TGTGCCAGCAGCCTAACCCCAGGGATCTTTAACACCGGGGAGCTGTTTTTT. Translation: CASSLTPGIFNTGELFF.

This clone has a handful of counts. This chain connects TRBV7-9 to TRBJ2-2, with D possibly TRBD1 on 6 matching bases. Germline V CDR1 and CDR2: SEHNR, FQNEAQ (reference sequence). CDR3 size: 15 residues. V lost 5 bases, J lost 1 base, and 11 bases lay in between. The CDR3 reads CASSPQGKNTGELFF. The CDR3 bases are TGTGCCAGCAGCCCACAGGGCAAGAACACCGGGGAGCTGTTTTTT.

This clone was recorded a few times. V and J are TRBV6-5 and TRBJ1-6, with unresolved D. Germline V gene lookup returns CDR1 MNHEY and CDR2 SVGAGI. The CDR3 is made up of 15 amino acids. The V and J ends lost 6 bases and 3 bases respectively, with 12 bases between them. CDR3 region: CASSPGKIYNSPLHF. In nucleotides, the CDR3 is TGTGCCAGCAGCCCGGGGAAGATCTATAATTCACCCCTCCACTTT.

The chain recombines TRBV5-1 with TRBJ2-1; 7 bases align to TRBD2. Germline V gene sequence: CDR1 SGHRS, CDR2 YFSETQ. After removal of 2 bases from V and 6 bases from J, the junction contained 11 bases not matched to a gene. The CDR3 spans 16 residues. For the CDR3, the DNA is TGCGCCAGCAGCTTACTGTCTGTCGCTAGCGGCAATGAGCAGTTCTTC. It specifies CASSLLSVASGNEQFF.

The sample holds a few counts of this clone. This chain uses TRBV4-1 with TRBJ1-2; no definite D call. The CDR3 is 16 residues long. V lost 1 base to trimming and J lost 3 bases, with 15 bases between them. From germline, CDR1 is MGHRA and CDR2 YSYEKL. This CDR3 reads CASSQGREERYYGYTF. The CDR3 DNA reads TGCGCCAGCAGCCAAGGGCGGGAGGAACGGTACTATGGCTACACCTTC.

The chain links TRBV28 to TRBJ1-1; 8 bases match TRBD1. The CDR3 contains 16 residues. From germline, CDR1 is MDHEN and CDR2 SYDVKM. V lost 4 bases, J lost 3 bases, and 10 bases stayed unmatched. CDR3 DNA sequence: TGTGCCAGCAGTTCGGAATACAGGGGGGGGCACACTGAAGCTTTCTTT. It encodes CASSSEYRGGHTEAFF.

This rearrangement joins TRBV6-5 to TRBJ1-2, with D unclear. CDR3 length: 15 residues. Germline loops: CDR1 MNHEY, CDR2 SVGAGI. Trimming shortened V by 6 bases and J by 1 base, and 15 bases separated the two germline ends. The CDR3: CASRIGRGGNYGYTF. In DNA form, the CDR3 reads TGTGCCAGCAGGATCGGAAGAGGAGGTAACTATGGCTACACCTTC.

The rearrangement joins TRBV23-1 to TRBJ2-1, with D possibly being TRBD2 (6 bases). TRBV23-1 counts as an open reading frame of uncertain function. The CDR3 totals 15 residues. The V and J ends lost 1 base and 2 bases respectively, with 9 bases between them. The CDR3 bases are TGCGCCAGCAGTCAATTAGGACTACCCTACAATGAGCAGTTCTTC. Translating it yields CASSQLGLPYNEQFF.

The chain joins TRBV11-2 to TRBJ1-2; D ambiguous. This CDR3 has 15 amino acids. The germline CDR1 and CDR2 sequences are SGHAT and FQNNGV. Between the trimmed V and J ends, which lost 1 base and 2 bases, there was a span of 11 bases. For the CDR3, the DNA is TGTGCCAGCAGCTTAGGCGCGGCGGCAAACTATGGCTACACCTTC. This encodes CASSLGAAANYGYTF.

The chain's CDR3 is CASSEALEGSGTEAFF. DNA of the CDR3: TGTGCCAGCAGTGAAGCGCTGGAGGGTAGCGGCACTGAAGCTTTCTTT. The J gene is TRBJ1-1, the V gene TRBV6-1; no clear D gene. CDR1 and CDR2 (germline): MNHNS, SASEGT. Trimming cost V 0 bases and J 4 bases, with 15 bases left between them. The CDR3 is 16 amino acids.

The chain has TRBV2 and TRBJ1-2, with TRBD1 matching 10 bases. The CDR3 length is 14 residues. V lost 7 bases and J lost 3; bases outside the gene matches: 5. In germline, CDR1 is SNHLY, CDR2 FYNNEI. Here the CDR3 DNA reads TGTGCCAGCAACCACGGACAGGGGGACTATGGCTACACCTTC. Translated, it gives CASNHGQGDYGYTF.

The chain joins TRBV27 to TRBJ2-3; TRBD2 aligns across 9 bases. The CDR3 totals 16 residues. In germline, CDR1 is MNHEY, CDR2 SMNVEV (reference sequence). V gave up 5 bases and J gave up 3 bases; unmatched junction bases: 9. The CDR3 reads CASSPFAGGGTDTQYF. The CDR3, as DNA: TGTGCCAGCAGTCCCTTTGCGGGAGGGGGTACAGATACGCAGTATTTT.

CDR3 protein: CASTQRGRTDTQYF. The CDR3 region has the DNA TGTGCCAGCACCCAGCGGGGCCGCACAGATACGCAGTATTTT. V and J are TRBV5-4 and TRBJ2-3; 7 nucleotides match TRBD2. CDR1 SGHNT and CDR2 YYREEE come from the germline V gene (reference sequence). This CDR3 comprises 14 residues. Trimming removed 6 bases from V and 1 base from J; junction bases left unmatched: 5. Looking up the rest from reference TRBV5-4 and TRBJ2-3 gives the full variable domain: ETGVTQSPTHLIKTRGQQVTLRCSSQSGHNTVSWYQQALGQGPQFIFQYYREEENGRGNFPPRFSGLQFPNYSSELNVNALELDDSALYLCASTQRGRTDTQYFGPGTRLTVL.